This is a list of T cell receptor beta chains from one sample in a study of blood T cell repertoires in COVID-19. Assay used: immunoSEQ multiplex PCR; TCRdb lists only in-frame clones, some missing. The sample has some 150,000 clones, 65% to 85% seen once. Sequences were obtained from PBMCs or T cells enriched from blood (not recorded which). Receptor source: a woman between 50 and 59 years old who had been exposed to COVID-19. CDR3s include the opening cysteine and the closing phenylalanine or tryptophan. The order of the fields is clone size, J gene, D gene, V gene, CDR3 length, CDR3 DNA, CDR3 protein. The D gene is left open where the match is weak. Clone size appears in some rows only: once, few, many, or a class for an expanded clone.

-	TRBJ1-6	-	TRBV7-8	16	TGTGCCAGCAGCTTTAGGGTCGGACAAGCCATGTCACCCCTCCACTTT	CASSFRVGQAMSPLHF
-	TRBJ2-7	TRBD2	TRBV5-6	12	TGTGCCAGCAGACTAGCGGGAGCTGAGCAGTACTTC	CASRLAGAEQYF
-	TRBJ2-1	TRBD2	TRBV7-2	16	TGTGCCAGCAGCTTAGCAAAGCGGGAGGGCTACAATGAGCAGTTCTTC	CASSLAKREGYNEQFF
-	TRBJ2-4	-	TRBV4-3	16	TGCGCCAGCAGCCAAGCTCAGGGAGGGGGTGAATACATTCAGTACTTC	CASSQAQGGGEYIQYF
-	TRBJ2-3	-	TRBV24-1	13	TGTGCCACCAGTGAGAGGGTCACAGATACGCAGTATTTT	CATSERVTDTQYF
-	TRBJ1-2	-	TRBV28	14	TGTGCCACTTCTAGGAGGGACCTCCCCCATGGCTACACCTTC	CATSRRDLPHGYTF
-	TRBJ1-5	TRBD1	TRBV25-1	14	TGTGCCAGCAGTGCGCAGGGGGTCAGTCAGCCCCAGCATTTT	CASSAQGVSQPQHF
once	TRBJ2-1	TRBD2	TRBV27	19	TGTGCCAGCAGTTCCCGGGACAAACCATTAGCGGGGAGGTACAATGAGCAGTTCTTC	CASSSRDKPLAGRYNEQFF
few	TRBJ1-6	-	TRBV6-1	15	TGTGCCAGCAGTGAGGTTGGACAGCCAAATTCACCCCTCCACTTT	CASSEVGQPNSPLHF
-	TRBJ1-2	-	TRBV10-1	13	TGCGCCAGCAGTGAGTTCAGTAACTATGGCTACACCTTC	CASSEFSNYGYTF
-	TRBJ1-2	-	TRBV19	15	TGTGCCAGTAGTATGGGCCCAACTAACTCGGGGGGCTACACCTTC	CASSMGPTNSGGYTF
-	TRBJ2-5	TRBD2	TRBV19	15	TGTGCCAGTAGTAAAAAGACTAGCGGGATTGAGACCCAGTACTTC	CASSKKTSGIETQYF
-	TRBJ2-1	-	TRBV5-1	15	TGCGCCAGCAGCTTTGCTGGCAGGCTATACAATGAGCAGTTCTTC	CASSFAGRLYNEQFF
-	TRBJ1-4	TRBD1	TRBV5-1	17	TGCGCCAGCAGCCCGGGGGACAGGAGTGCAACTAATGAAAAACTGTTTTTT	CASSPGDRSATNEKLFF
-	TRBJ2-2	TRBD1	TRBV6-5	13	TGTGCCAGCAAGGGGGCGAGCACCGGGGAGCTGTTTTTT	CASKGASTGELFF
-	TRBJ2-1	TRBD2	TRBV3-1/TRBV3-2	15	TGTGCCAGCAGCCCCGGGACTAGCGGGGGTAGAGAGCAGTTCTTC	CASSPGTSGGREQFF
-	TRBJ2-7	TRBD2	TRBV5-1	14	TGCGCCAGCAGCGCGACTAGCGGGAGTTACGAGCAGTACTTC	CASSATSGSYEQYF
-	TRBJ1-4	-	TRBV7-6	14	TGTGCCAGCAGCGACGGGACTCATAATGAAAAACTGTTTTTT	CASSDGTHNEKLFF
-	TRBJ1-5	-	TRBV19	17	TGTGCCAGTAGTACAGGGGCCCCCGGGCCCCCTAATCAGCCCCAGCATTTT	CASSTGAPGPPNQPQHF
once	TRBJ1-6	-	TRBV7-8	16	TGTGCCACCTTATGGGGCGGCTGGGCATATAATTCACCCCTCCACTTT	CATLWGGWAYNSPLHF
-	TRBJ1-1	-	TRBV7-2	14	TGTGCCAGCAGCTTATATTCGGCAGGCACTGAAGCTTTCTTT	CASSLYSAGTEAFF
-	TRBJ2-5	-	TRBV10-1	15	TGCGCCAGCAGTGAGTCTTTACAGGGTTTCGAGACCCAGTACTTC	CASSESLQGFETQYF
-	TRBJ2-5	TRBD2	TRBV5-1	16	TGCGCCAGCAGCTTGCAATTAGCGGGAGAGGGGGAGACCCAGTACTTC	CASSLQLAGEGETQYF
-	TRBJ2-1	TRBD2	TRBV6-2/TRBV6-3	17	TGTGCCAGCAGTCAGACTAGCGGGGGGGCCGGCTACAATGAGCAGTTCTTC	CASSQTSGGAGYNEQFF
-	TRBJ2-3	TRBD1	TRBV5-1	15	TGCGCCAGCCGATCGGGGGACAGGCGCACAGATACGCAGTATTTT	CASRSGDRRTDTQYF
-	TRBJ1-4	TRBD1	TRBV15	14	TGTGCCACCAGCAGACCTGCAGGGGGAGCGAAACTGTTTTTT	CATSRPAGGAKLFF
-	TRBJ2-4	-	TRBV3-1/TRBV3-2	17	TGTGCCAGCAGCCACTTCGGACAGCCGTTAGCCAAAAACATTCAGTACTTC	CASSHFGQPLAKNIQYF
-	TRBJ1-1	TRBD1	TRBV7-8	16	TGTGCCAGCAGCCCCCAGGGGGCAGGTAGGAACACTGAAGCTTTCTTT	CASSPQGAGRNTEAFF
-	TRBJ1-1	TRBD1	TRBV7-2	13	TGTGCCAGCAGCGCGACAGGGGGCACTGAAGCTTTCTTT	CASSATGGTEAFF
-	TRBJ2-5	-	TRBV5-1	15	TGCGCCAGCAGCTTTCCCCTAGACAGTCAAGAGACCCAGTACTTC	CASSFPLDSQETQYF
-	TRBJ1-1	-	TRBV6-4	13	TGTGCCAGCAGTGACACGGGGAACTCTGAAGCTTTCTTT	CASSDTGNSEAFF
-	TRBJ2-1	-	TRBV9	14	TGTGCCAGCAGCCCCGAGGGGGGGTACAATGAGCAGTTCTTC	CASSPEGGYNEQFF
few	TRBJ2-1	-	TRBV9	14	TGTGCCAGCAGCGTCCAGGGGGAGGACAATGAGCAGTTCTTC	CASSVQGEDNEQFF
-	TRBJ1-1	TRBD1	TRBV6-2/TRBV6-3	16	TGTGCCAGCAGTCAAGGACCAGGGGGGTTGACCACTGAAGCTTTCTTT	CASSQGPGGLTTEAFF
-	TRBJ2-7	TRBD1	TRBV12-5	17	TGTGCTAGTGGTTTGGCAGGGGGGACAGGTAGCTCCTACGAGCAGTACTTC	CASGLAGGTGSSYEQYF
-	TRBJ1-2	-	TRBV6-5	10	TGTGCCAGCGACAGCTATGGCTACACCTTC	CASDSYGYTF
once	TRBJ2-7	-	TRBV3-1/TRBV3-2	18	TGTGCCAGCAGCCAAGATGGACAGGGAGGGATCCTTTCCTACGAGCAGTACTTC	CASSQDGQGGILSYEQYF
-	TRBJ1-2	-	TRBV7-9	13	TGTGCCAGCAGCTTAGCTCAGGTTGACGGCTACACCTTC	CASSLAQVDGYTF
once	TRBJ1-3	-	TRBV10-1	15	TGCGCCAGCAGTGAGTCAGTTGGGAGTGGAAACACCATATATTTT	CASSESVGSGNTIYF
-	TRBJ2-3	TRBD2	TRBV9	13	TGTGCCAGCAGCGTAGAGGCTAGCGGGGGGCAGTATTTT	CASSVEASGGQYF
-	TRBJ2-3	TRBD2	TRBV18	17	TGTGCCAGCTCACGCTTGGGACTAGCGGGTGACACAGATACGCAGTATTTT	CASSRLGLAGDTDTQYF
-	TRBJ2-7	-	TRBV27	17	TGTGCCAGCACCTTTCGGGGGGCTGGGGGGTCCCGCTACGAGCAGTACTTC	CASTFRGAGGSRYEQYF
-	TRBJ2-7	-	TRBV27	16	TGTGCCAGCAGTACCCGGGATAGCGGAGACTCCTACGAGCAGTACTTC	CASSTRDSGDSYEQYF
-	TRBJ1-1	TRBD1	TRBV9	16	TGTGCCAGCAGCGCCGGGACAGGGGCCCCGAACACTGAAGCTTTCTTT	CASSAGTGAPNTEAFF
-	TRBJ1-1	-	TRBV18	17	TGTGCCAGCTCACCACTGGACCAGGGTAATAGGAACACTGAAGCTTTCTTT	CASSPLDQGNRNTEAFF
-	TRBJ2-3	-	TRBV9	16	TGTGCCAGCAGCGTAGCTGTGGGCGGGAGCACAGATACGCAGTATTTT	CASSVAVGGSTDTQYF
-	TRBJ1-1	-	TRBV6-2/TRBV6-3	14	TGTGCCAGCAGTCCCGGGCGCGGGAGGACTGAAGCTTTCTTT	CASSPGRGRTEAFF
-	TRBJ1-2	-	TRBV6-6	16	TGTGCCAGCAGCCAGTGGCCCCCGGGGGAGGAATATGGCTACACCTTC	CASSQWPPGEEYGYTF
-	TRBJ1-3	TRBD1	TRBV19	16	TGTGCCAGTAGTACCTTGGGACAGAGCTCTGGAAACACCATATATTTT	CASSTLGQSSGNTIYF
-	TRBJ2-7	-	TRBV28	15	TGTGCCAGCAGTTTATACGCCGTACTCCCCTACGAGCAGTACTTC	CASSLYAVLPYEQYF
-	TRBJ2-5	TRBD1	TRBV5-8	15	TGTGCCAGCAGCCTCGGGACAGGGAACACGGAGACCCAGTACTTC	CASSLGTGNTETQYF
-	TRBJ2-7	-	TRBV15	14	TGTGCCACCAGCAGCGAACCCAGGTCCTACGAGCAGTACTTC	CATSSEPRSYEQYF
few	TRBJ1-6	TRBD1	TRBV19	14	TGTGCCAGTAGCGAGGGACAGGGAAGTTCACCCCTCCACTTT	CASSEGQGSSPLHF
-	TRBJ1-2	-	TRBV6-5	15	TGTGCCAGCAGCCCGACTCCGATCGCAAACAATGGCTACACCTTC	CASSPTPIANNGYTF
-	TRBJ2-3	-	TRBV7-9	12	TGTGCCAGTAGGGGGGGCGGAGATACGCAGTATTTT	CASRGGGDTQYF
-	TRBJ1-4	TRBD1	TRBV12-5	16	TGTGCTAGTGGTTTGGTACCGGGACAGGCTGGCGAAAAACTGTTTTTT	CASGLVPGQAGEKLFF
-	TRBJ2-5	-	TRBV6-5	13	TGTGCCAGCGGGGCGGGGCCAGTGGAGACCCAGTACTTC	CASGAGPVETQYF
once	TRBJ2-3	-	TRBV7-7	15	TGTGCTAGCAGCTTAATGCTGTCGGGTGCAGATACGCAGTATTTT	CASSLMLSGADTQYF